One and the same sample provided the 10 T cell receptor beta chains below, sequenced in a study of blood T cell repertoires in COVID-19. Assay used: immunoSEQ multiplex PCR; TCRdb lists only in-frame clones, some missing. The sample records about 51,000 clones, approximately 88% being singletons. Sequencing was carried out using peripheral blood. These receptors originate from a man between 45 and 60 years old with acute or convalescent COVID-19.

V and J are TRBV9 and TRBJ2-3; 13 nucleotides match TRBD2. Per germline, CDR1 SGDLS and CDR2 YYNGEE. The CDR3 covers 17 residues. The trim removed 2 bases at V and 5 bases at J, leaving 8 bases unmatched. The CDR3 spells CASSVRGTSGMIDTQYF. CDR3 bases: TGTGCCAGCAGCGTGAGGGGGACTAGCGGGATGATAGATACGCAGTATTTT.

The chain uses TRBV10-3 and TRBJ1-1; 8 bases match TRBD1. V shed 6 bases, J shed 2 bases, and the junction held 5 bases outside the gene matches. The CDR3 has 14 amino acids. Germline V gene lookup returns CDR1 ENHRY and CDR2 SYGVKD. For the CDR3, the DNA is TGTGCCATCAGAGGACAGGGAGATAACACTGAAGCTTTCTTT. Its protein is CAIRGQGDNTEAFF.

The CDR3 here is CASSLGGGRQTHSGNTIYF. The CDR3 bases are TGCGCCAGCAGCCTGGGGGGTGGTAGACAGACCCACTCTGGAAACACCATATATTTT. This chain uses TRBV4-1 with TRBJ1-3; TRBD1 might be the D (5 bases). This CDR3 contains 19 residues. V dropped 4 bases and J dropped 0 bases, with 22 bases sitting between them. Per germline, CDR1 MGHRA and CDR2 YSYEKL.

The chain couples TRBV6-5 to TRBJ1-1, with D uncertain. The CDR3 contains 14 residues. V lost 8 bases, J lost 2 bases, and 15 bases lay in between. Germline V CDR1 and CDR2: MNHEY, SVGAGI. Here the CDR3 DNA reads TGTGCCAGCGCTAGGGAGGGTTCCAACACTGAAGCTTTCTTT. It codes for CASAREGSNTEAFF.

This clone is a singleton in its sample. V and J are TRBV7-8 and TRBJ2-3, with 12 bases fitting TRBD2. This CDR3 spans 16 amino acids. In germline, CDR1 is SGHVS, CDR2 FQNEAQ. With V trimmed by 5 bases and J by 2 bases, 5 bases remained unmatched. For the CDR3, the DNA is TGTGCCAGCAGCCCGAGGACTAGCGGGGTCACAGATACGCAGTATTTT. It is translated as CASSPRTSGVTDTQYF.

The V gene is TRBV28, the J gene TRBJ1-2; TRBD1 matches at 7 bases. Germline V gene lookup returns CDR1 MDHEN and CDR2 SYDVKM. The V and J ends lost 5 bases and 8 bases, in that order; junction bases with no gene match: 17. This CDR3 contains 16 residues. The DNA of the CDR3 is TGTGCCAGCAGTCCGATGCACGGCACAGGGGAGTCAGGCTACACCTTC. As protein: CASSPMHGTGESGYTF.

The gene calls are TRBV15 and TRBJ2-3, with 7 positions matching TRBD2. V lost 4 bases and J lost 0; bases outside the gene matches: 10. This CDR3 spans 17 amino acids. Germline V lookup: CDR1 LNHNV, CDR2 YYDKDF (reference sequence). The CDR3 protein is CATSILASGKSTDTQYF. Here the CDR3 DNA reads TGTGCCACCAGCATATTAGCTAGCGGTAAGAGCACAGATACGCAGTATTTT.

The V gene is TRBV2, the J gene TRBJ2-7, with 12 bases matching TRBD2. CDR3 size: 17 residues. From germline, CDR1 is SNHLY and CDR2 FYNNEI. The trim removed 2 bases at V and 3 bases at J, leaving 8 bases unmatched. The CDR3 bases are TGTGCCAGCAGTGAAAGACTAGCGGGAGTAGAGTACTACGAGCAGTACTTC. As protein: CASSERLAGVEYYEQYF. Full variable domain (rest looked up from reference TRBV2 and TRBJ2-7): EPEVTQTPSHQVTQMGQEVILRCVPISNHLYFYWYRQILGQKVEFLVSFYNNEISEKSEIFDDQFSVERPDGSNFTLKIRSTKLEDSAMYFCASSERLAGVEYYEQYFGPGTRLTVT.

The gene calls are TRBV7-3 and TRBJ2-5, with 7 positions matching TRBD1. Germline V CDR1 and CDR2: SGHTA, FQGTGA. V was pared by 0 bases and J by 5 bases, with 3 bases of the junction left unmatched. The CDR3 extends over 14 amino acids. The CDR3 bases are TGTGCCAGCAGCTTAACAGGGGGCGCGGAGACCCAGTACTTC. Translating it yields CASSLTGGAETQYF.

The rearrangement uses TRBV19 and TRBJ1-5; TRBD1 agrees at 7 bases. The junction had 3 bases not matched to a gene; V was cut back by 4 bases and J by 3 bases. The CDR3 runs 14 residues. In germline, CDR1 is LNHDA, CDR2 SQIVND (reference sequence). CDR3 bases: TGTGCCAGTAGTACGACAGGGAACAATCAGCCCCAGCATTTT. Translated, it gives CASSTTGNNQPQHF.